These 17 T cell receptor beta chains share one sample of origin, sequenced in a study of a mutant IDH1 vaccine in newly diagnosed glioma (dated by TCRdb to the early 2020s). These TCRs' antigens remain unknown. Libraries were prepared through the immunoSEQ multiplex PCR assay. Sourced from immuneACCESS, this table was stored by TCRdb with only in-frame sequences that have V and J called. A share of the clones is absent; for the studies checked, an unresolved V gene accounts for under half, and the remainder has no known explanation. The sample data list around 40,000 clones, and 80% to 90% of these were observed just once. The biggest ten clones account for approximately 1.5% of the sample. Taken with the paper, the label for time point translates to: week 5, during vaccination. Each vaccine dose, consisting of 300 ug of a 20-mer mutant IDH1 peptide in Montanide, was administered subcutaneously with topical imiquimod.

The sequences come from PBMCs, collected from a glioma patient whose treatment included an IDH1 peptide vaccine. Receptors originate from a man aged 40-49 years with glioma.

The chain links TRBV7-3 to TRBJ1-2; 7 bases line up with TRBD1. CDR1 is SGHTA, CDR2 FQGTGA, per germline. The V gene end was trimmed by 4 bases and the J gene end by 7 bases; junction bases not matched to a gene: 3. The CDR3 has 12 residues. CDR3 DNA: TGTGCCAGCAGCTCGACAGGGTCTGGCTACACCTTC. Protein sequence: CASSSTGSGYTF.

V usage is TRBV7-8 and J usage is TRBJ1-3, with 8 bases lining up with TRBD1. Trimming cost V 5 bases and J 0 bases; bases outside gene matches: 9. The germline V gene has CDR1 SGHVS and CDR2 FQNEAQ. The length of the CDR3 is 17 residues. The CDR3 DNA follows: TGTGCCAGCAGCCTGCGTGCAGGGGGCATCTCTGGAAACACCATATATTTT. Translated: CASSLRAGGISGNTIYF.

The chain's CDR3 is CASSLDPGPGNTIYF. CDR3 nucleotide sequence: TGCGCCAGCAGCTTGGATCCGGGGCCGGGAAACACCATATATTTT. The rearrangement uses TRBV5-1 and TRBJ1-3; a possible D gene is TRBD1 (5 bases). The CDR3 extends over 15 amino acids. The V end lost 0 bases, the J end lost 4 bases, and 11 bases lay between the germline ends. The germline CDR1 and CDR2 sequences are SGHRS and YFSETQ. The full variable domain, with the rest looked up from reference TRBV5-1 and TRBJ1-3, is KAGVTQTPRYLIKTRGQQVTLSCSPISGHRSVSWYQQTPGQGLQFLFEYFSETQRNKGNFPGRFSGRQFSNSRSEMNVSTLELGDSALYLCASSLDPGPGNTIYFGEGSWLTVV.

The chain recombines TRBV6-1 with TRBJ2-1; 9 positions agree with TRBD2. This CDR3 contains 15 residues. Germline CDR1 and CDR2: MNHNS and SASEGT. The ends lost 0 bases at V and 4 bases at J; junction bases unmatched: 1. The CDR3 is CASSEAAGGYNEQFF. The CDR3 DNA reads TGTGCCAGCAGTGAAGCGGCGGGGGGGTACAATGAGCAGTTCTTC.

The chain combines TRBV7-2 with TRBJ2-3, with D perhaps TRBD2 (5 bases). The ends were cut back, 0 bases at V and 4 bases at J, with 5 bases in the middle. The CDR3 spans 13 residues. The germline CDR1 and CDR2 sequences are SGHTA and FQGNSA. CDR3 DNA sequence: TGTGCCAGCAGCTTAGCTAGCGCAGATACGCAGTATTTT. The encoded protein is CASSLASADTQYF.

The J gene is TRBJ2-7, the V gene TRBV28, with D perhaps matching TRBD1 (6 bases). CDR3 length: 15 residues. Per the germline V gene, CDR1 is MDHEN and CDR2 is SYDVKM. Trimming removed 2 bases at V and 1 base at J, with 12 bases between. In DNA, the CDR3 is TGTGCCAGCAGTTTAGGGGACACTAGATCCTACGAGCAGTACTTC. It translates to CASSLGDTRSYEQYF.

J is TRBJ2-7 and V is TRBV7-2, with D possibly being TRBD2 (6 bases). This CDR3 has 14 residues. Germline lookup yields CDR1 SGHTA and CDR2 FQGNSA. V lost 4 bases to trimming and J lost 6 bases, with 16 bases between them. The CDR3 region is CASSYGGEISEQYF. For the CDR3, the DNA is TGTGCCAGCAGCTACGGAGGGGAGATTAGCGAGCAGTACTTC.

This clone was picked up a small number of times. The V and J genes are TRBV5-4 and TRBJ2-7; 10 positions match TRBD1. The CDR3 is made up of 15 amino acids. Germline V gene data show CDR1 as SGHNT and CDR2 as YYREEE (reference sequence). Trimming at V came to 0 bases and at J to 6 bases, leaving 6 bases not matched to a gene. CDR3 nucleotide sequence: TGTGCCAGCAGCTTGGGACAGGGGGCGTCGGGCGAGCAGTACTTC. Its protein product is CASSLGQGASGEQYF.

The V gene is TRBV7-2, the J gene TRBJ1-2; D is possibly TRBD1 (6 bases). The germline V and J ends were trimmed by 0 bases and 4 bases, with 15 bases remaining between them. CDR3 length: 16 amino acids. The germline CDR1 and CDR2 sequences are SGHTA and FQGNSA. The CDR3 loop reads CASSLAVQGSAYGYTF. CDR3 bases: TGTGCCAGCAGCTTAGCGGTACAGGGTTCAGCCTATGGCTACACCTTC.

The V gene is TRBV15, the J gene TRBJ1-1; D remains unclear. V was cut by 0 bases and J by 8 bases, with 7 bases left in between. The CDR3 loop spans 12 amino acids. CDR1 LNHNV and CDR2 YYDKDF come from the germline V gene (reference sequence). The CDR3, as DNA: TGTGCCACCAGCAGAGATATGGGAGAAGCTTTCTTT. This translates into CATSRDMGEAFF. Supplemented by reference TRBV15 and TRBJ1-1, the full variable domain reads DAMVIQNPRYQVTQFGKPVTLSCSQTLNHNVMYWYQQKSSQAPKLLFHYYDKDFNNEADTPDNFQSRRPNTSFCFLDIRSPGLGDTAMYLCATSRDMGEAFFGQGTRLTVV.

The chain couples TRBV7-2 to TRBJ2-3, with D possibly TRBD1 on 7 matching bases. The germline gives CDR1 SGHTA, CDR2 FQGNSA. Trimming left V 5 bases short and J 7 bases short, with 28 bases between. The CDR3 is made up of 18 amino acids. CDR3 bases: TGTGCCAGCAGCGCGGACGGCCAGGGGGGCCCCTATAGAAATACGCAGTATTTT. Its protein is CASSADGQGGPYRNTQYF.

This chain connects TRBV5-4 to TRBJ1-2, with no clear D. The CDR3 covers 14 residues. Germline V gene lookup returns CDR1 SGHNT and CDR2 YYREEE (reference sequence). V was clipped by 0 bases and J by 6 bases, with 12 bases between them. The CDR3 region is CASSLGVTPHGYTF. CDR3 sequence (DNA): TGTGCCAGCAGCTTGGGGGTAACCCCCCATGGCTACACCTTC.

This clone was detected only once. The chain employs TRBV19 and TRBJ2-5; 7 bases are shared with TRBD1. The CDR3 sequence is 13 residues long. Losses at the gene ends were 9 bases for V and 5 bases for J; bases not matched to a gene: 9. The germline V gene has CDR1 LNHDA and CDR2 SQIVND (reference sequence). CDR3 sequence (DNA): TGTGCCAGCGCGAGGGGGCGCGAGGAGACCCAGTACTTC. Residues: CASARGREETQYF.

The genes are TRBV7-9 and TRBJ1-4; 9 bases map to TRBD1. The CDR3 loop spans 15 amino acids. Germline CDR1 and CDR2: SEHNR and FQNEAQ (reference sequence). V was clipped by 2 bases and J by 5 bases; unmatched bases: 3. The CDR3 spells CASSLRTGVNEKLFF. CDR3 in DNA: TGTGCCAGCAGCTTAAGGACAGGGGTGAATGAAAAACTGTTTTTT.

The chain recombines TRBV4-1 with TRBJ2-7; no clear D. Germline V gives CDR1 MGHRA, CDR2 YSYEKL. V lost 1 base and J 3 bases, leaving 10 bases between the germline ends. CDR3 length: 14 residues. The CDR3 loop is CASSQATALYEQYF. CDR3 bases: TGCGCCAGCAGCCAAGCAACAGCCCTCTACGAGCAGTACTTC.

This clone was picked up a small number of times. The chain carries TRBV5-6 and TRBJ2-4; no clear D gene. CDR3 length equals 13 residues. The V end lost 6 bases, the J end lost 2 bases, and 9 bases lay between the germline ends. Per the germline V gene, CDR1 is SGHDT and CDR2 is YYEEEE. The CDR3 nucleotides are TGTGCCAGCACCCGACGGCCCAAAAACATTCAGTACTTC. Amino acid sequence: CASTRRPKNIQYF.

This chain uses TRBV6-5 with TRBJ2-3; D uncertain. V lost 2 bases, J lost 4 bases, and 7 bases lay in between. The CDR3 length is 13 residues. Germline V lookup: CDR1 MNHEY, CDR2 SVGAGI. The CDR3: CASSYVRSDTQYF. CDR3 sequence (DNA): TGTGCCAGCAGTTACGTCAGGTCAGATACGCAGTATTTT.